This T cell receptor (beta chain) was captured in a study of T cells after yellow fever vaccination (dated by TCRdb to the late 2010s). With respect to the entire study: The SMART-Seq v4 Ultra Low Input RNA kit was used to prepare libraries from fractions with low cell numbers. Blood samples were taken at several timepoints before and after primary and secondary immunization, and bulk PBMC replicates and cell subsets were isolated. To follow T-cell clones before and after both primary and booster YFV17D yellow fever vaccination, bulk TCR alpha and beta repertoires underwent longitudinal sequencing. Two healthy male donors, one aged 18 to 30 and one aged 30 to 40 years, made up the cohort.

This clonotype has only a few counts. What antigen it recognizes has not been identified. Per-base qualities were not stored, and no clone one base away is much larger. The intended sense of this specimen's treatment or condition label: live attenuated yellow fever vaccine strain. At each blood-draw timepoint, two biological replicates of bulk PBMCs were obtained. PBMCs were isolated from peripheral blood using a standard Ficoll-Paque protocol. TriZol was used to extract RNA from bulk PBMCs, CD4 and CD8 fractions, and dextramer-positive and dextramer-negative fractions. TCR cDNA was made using 5'RACE template switching, a step that added a universal primer site and unique molecular identifiers. Priming for cDNA synthesis came from both the TCR alpha and TCR beta constant segments. Libraries were amplified in two PCR steps, with sample barcodes and sequencing adapters added in the second step. Sequencing of libraries was done on Illumina HiSeq 2500 (2x100 bp) or NovaSeq (2x150 bp). The study's processing was this. MIGEC handled demultiplexing of reads and collapsing into UMI consensus sequences, while MiXCR performed V(D)J alignment. Vaccine-responding clonotypes were defined with edgeR using replicate PBMC samples, requiring FDR below 0.01 and a log2 fold change above 5 up to day 15. Bulk clonotypes were assigned CD4 or CD8 identity according to which sequenced CD4 or CD8 repertoire held them at higher abundance. In TCRdb, the public reads were trimmed at Q25 with fastp and aligned with MiXCR, with productive beta chains retained. Each CDR3 protein gets just one entry, which takes the most common genes and DNA from the rows behind it. TCRdb, rather than the study authors, made the V and J calls. The table for this sample lists some 560,000 distinct CDR3 sequences; about a sixth of them were counted only once. Of the sample, 15% to 20% is held by the ten largest clones.

Trimming takes 1 base from V and 8 bases from J, and the germline ends sit 14 bases apart. CDR1 is given as SEHNR and CDR2 as FQNEAQ, both from the germline V gene (reference sequence). Counted from cysteine to phenylalanine, this CDR3 has 15 amino acids. Only CDR3 DNA remains: 45 bases, in frame from the first base. Study-wide findings and limitations: Computational filtering was required because FACS-sorted repertoires could contain abundant contaminating clonotypes from the bulk population. A small share of clonotypes was detected in both CD4 and CD8 compartments, with the overlap likely arising from convergent recombination. Because the study included only two donors, the extent to which the findings can be generalized is limited. Compared with the primary T-cell response, the secondary T-cell response was weaker but faster, peaking on day 5 rather than day 15. Most clones expanded after primary vaccination (approximately 97% of CD4 and approximately 86% of CD8) were re-detected after the booster, suggesting that broad memory maintenance occurred.

This TCR came from a man between 18 and 29 years old who received the YFV17D yellow fever vaccine. The sequenced sample was PBMCs, obtained about 5 days after the first yellow fever vaccination. Recombination connected TRBV7-9 to TRBJ1-4; the D gene cannot be named for sure. CDR3 sequence: CASSLDPDREEKLFF. The DNA sequence follows: TGTGCCAGCAGCTTAGATCCGGATAGAGAAGAAAAACTGTTTTTT.